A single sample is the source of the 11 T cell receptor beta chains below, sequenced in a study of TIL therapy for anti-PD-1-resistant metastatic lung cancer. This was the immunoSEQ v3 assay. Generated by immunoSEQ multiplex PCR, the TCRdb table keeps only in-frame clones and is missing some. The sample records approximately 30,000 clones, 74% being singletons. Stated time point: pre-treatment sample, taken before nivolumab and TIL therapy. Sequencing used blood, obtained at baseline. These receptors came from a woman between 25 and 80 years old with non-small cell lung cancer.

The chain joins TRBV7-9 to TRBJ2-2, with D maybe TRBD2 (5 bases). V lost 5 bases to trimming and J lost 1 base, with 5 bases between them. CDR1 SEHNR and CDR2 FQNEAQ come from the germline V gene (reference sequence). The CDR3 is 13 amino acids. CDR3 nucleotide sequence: TGTGCCAGCAGCGCGGGGAACACCGGGGAGCTGTTTTTT. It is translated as CASSAGNTGELFF.

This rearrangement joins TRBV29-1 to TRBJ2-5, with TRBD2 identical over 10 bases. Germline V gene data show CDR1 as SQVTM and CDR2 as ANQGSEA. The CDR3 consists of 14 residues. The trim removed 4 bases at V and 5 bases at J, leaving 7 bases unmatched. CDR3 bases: TGCAGCGTTGTTGGACTAGCGGCCGGGGAGACCCAGTACTTC. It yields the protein CSVVGLAAGETQYF.

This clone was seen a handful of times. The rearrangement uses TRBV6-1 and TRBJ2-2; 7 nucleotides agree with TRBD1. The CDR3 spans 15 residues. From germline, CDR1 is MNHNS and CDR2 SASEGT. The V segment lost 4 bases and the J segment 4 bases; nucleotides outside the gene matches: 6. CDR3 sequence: CASSVGTETTGELFF. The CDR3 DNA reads TGTGCCAGCAGTGTAGGGACAGAGACCACCGGGGAGCTGTTTTTT.

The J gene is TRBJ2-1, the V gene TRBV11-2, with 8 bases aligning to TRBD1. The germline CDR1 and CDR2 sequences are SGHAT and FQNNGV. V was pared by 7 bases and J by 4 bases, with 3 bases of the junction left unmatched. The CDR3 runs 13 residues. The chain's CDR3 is CASNYRGYNEQFF. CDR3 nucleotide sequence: TGTGCCAGCAATTACAGGGGGTACAATGAGCAGTTCTTC.

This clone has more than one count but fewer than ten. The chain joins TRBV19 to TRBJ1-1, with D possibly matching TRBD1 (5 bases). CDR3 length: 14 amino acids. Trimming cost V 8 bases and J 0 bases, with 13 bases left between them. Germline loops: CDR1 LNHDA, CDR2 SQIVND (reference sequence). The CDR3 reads CASVQGRVNTEAFF. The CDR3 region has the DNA TGTGCCAGTGTGCAGGGAAGGGTGAACACTGAAGCTTTCTTT.

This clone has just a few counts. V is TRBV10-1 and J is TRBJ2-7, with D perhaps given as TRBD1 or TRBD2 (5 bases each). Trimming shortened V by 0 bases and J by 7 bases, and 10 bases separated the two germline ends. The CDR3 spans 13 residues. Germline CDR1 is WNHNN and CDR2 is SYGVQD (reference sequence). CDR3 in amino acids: CASSESDWGEQYF. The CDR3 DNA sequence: TGCGCCAGCAGTGAGTCGGATTGGGGGGAGCAGTACTTC.

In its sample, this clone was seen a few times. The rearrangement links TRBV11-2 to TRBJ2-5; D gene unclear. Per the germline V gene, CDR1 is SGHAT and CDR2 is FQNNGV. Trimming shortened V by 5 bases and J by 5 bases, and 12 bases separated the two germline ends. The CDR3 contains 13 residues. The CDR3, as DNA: TGTGCCAGCAGCCTCCTGAGAGTGGAGACCCAGTACTTC. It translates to CASSLLRVETQYF.

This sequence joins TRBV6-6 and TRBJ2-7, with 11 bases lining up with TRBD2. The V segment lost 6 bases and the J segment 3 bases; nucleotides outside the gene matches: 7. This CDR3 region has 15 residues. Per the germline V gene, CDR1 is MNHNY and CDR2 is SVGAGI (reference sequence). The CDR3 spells CASRSAGLADYEQYF. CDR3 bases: TGTGCCAGCAGGTCTGCGGGACTAGCGGACTACGAGCAGTACTTC.

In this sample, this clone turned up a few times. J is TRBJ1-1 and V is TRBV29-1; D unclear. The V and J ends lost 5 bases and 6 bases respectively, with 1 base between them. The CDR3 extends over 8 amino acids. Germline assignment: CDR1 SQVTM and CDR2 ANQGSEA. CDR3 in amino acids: CSVSEAFF. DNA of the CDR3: TGCAGCGTTTCTGAAGCTTTCTTT.

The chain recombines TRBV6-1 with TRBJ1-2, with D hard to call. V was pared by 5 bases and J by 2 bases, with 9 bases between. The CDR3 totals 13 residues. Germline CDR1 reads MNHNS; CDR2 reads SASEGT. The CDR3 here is CASSPTVNYGYTF. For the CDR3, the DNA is TGTGCCAGCAGTCCCACAGTAAACTATGGCTACACCTTC.

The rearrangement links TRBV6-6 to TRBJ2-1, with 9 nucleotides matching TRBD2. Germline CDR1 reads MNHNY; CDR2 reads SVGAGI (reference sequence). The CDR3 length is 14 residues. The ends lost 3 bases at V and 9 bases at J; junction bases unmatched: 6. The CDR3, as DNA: TGTGCCAGCAGTTATACCCTGACTAGCGGTGAGCAGTTCTTC. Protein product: CASSYTLTSGEQFF.